The 30 T cell receptor beta chains listed next were all sequenced from one sample in a study of T-cell reconstitution after alpha-beta-depleted transplantation in children. Construction of the TCRbeta library involved unique molecular identifiers. TCRdb processed the PCR reads anew with MiXCR; each CDR3 protein has one entry. Of around 500,000 distinct CDR3 sequences in the sample, more than 20% are singletons; the top ten hold roughly an eighth. This specimen consisted of PBMCs, mostly from graft donor cells, obtained 360 days after TCRalphabeta/CD19-depleted stem cell transplant. The source of these receptors is a boy under two years old who had a stem cell transplant for acute myeloid leukemia, so the T cells may come from the graft donor.

This chain joins TRBV6-5 and TRBJ2-7; D not resolved. The CDR3 covers 15 residues. Trimming took off 3 bases at V and 1 base at J, with 13 bases between the two ends. Germline loops: CDR1 MNHEY, CDR2 SVGAGI. The CDR3 DNA reads as TGTGCCAGCAGTTATTATTTGGACGGATCCTACGAGCAGTACTTC. This encodes CASSYYLDGSYEQYF.

This clonotype was counted only a few times. The chain has TRBV20-1 and TRBJ2-3; D gene ambiguous. Germline lookup yields CDR1 DFQATT and CDR2 SNEGSKA (reference sequence). The V end was cut by 3 bases, the J end by 0 bases, with 10 bases between. This CDR3 is built from 14 residues. CDR3 nucleotide sequence: TGCAGTGCTAGGGGGTGGGCTAGCACAGATACGCAGTATTTT. Protein sequence: CSARGWASTDTQYF.

V is TRBV20-1 and J is TRBJ2-3, with D perhaps TRBD1 or TRBD2 (6 bases each). This CDR3 region has 13 residues. Germline CDR1 is DFQATT and CDR2 is SNEGSKA (reference sequence). Between the trimmed V and J ends, which lost 4 bases and 0 bases, there was a span of 8 bases. The CDR3 nucleotides read TGCAGTGCTAAGGGGGGAAGCACAGATACGCAGTATTTT. The encoded protein is CSAKGGSTDTQYF.

J is TRBJ1-5 and V is TRBV20-1; possible D gene TRBD1, 6 bases. Germline V CDR1 and CDR2: DFQATT, SNEGSKA (reference sequence). Trimming took 5 bases from V and 3 from J, leaving 11 bases between them. The CDR3 extends over 13 amino acids. The CDR3: CSAYDRLNQPQHF. In nucleotides, the CDR3 is TGCAGTGCTTACGACAGGCTCAATCAGCCCCAGCATTTT.

This chain links TRBV29-1 with TRBJ2-5; 9 nucleotides line up with TRBD2. V lost 7 bases to trimming and J lost 3 bases; unmatched junction nucleotides: 6. The length of the CDR3 is 13 residues. CDR1 and CDR2 from the germline V gene are SQVTM and ANQGSEA. The chain's CDR3 is CSAPAGGKETQYF. The CDR3 region has the DNA TGCAGCGCCCCAGCGGGGGGAAAAGAGACCCAGTACTTC.

This clonotype appeared many times. V and J are TRBV29-1 and TRBJ2-2; 8 nucleotides align to TRBD2. V was clipped by 3 bases and J by 7 bases; unmatched bases: 7. The V gene's germline CDR1 is SQVTM and CDR2 ANQGSEA. This CDR3 comprises 14 residues. CDR3: CSVESGGAIGELFF. The CDR3 DNA sequence: TGCAGCGTTGAGTCGGGGGGGGCAATCGGGGAGCTGTTTTTT.

The DNA for the CDR3 is TGTGCCAGCAGCTTATTGTCAGCAGAGACCCAGTACTTC. Translated, it gives CASSLLSAETQYF. The V and J genes are TRBV11-2 and TRBJ2-5, with unresolved D. Trimming removed 2 bases at V and 4 bases at J, with 8 bases between. From germline, CDR1 is SGHAT and CDR2 FQNNGV. The CDR3 is 13 residues long.

V and J are TRBV20-1 and TRBJ1-4; 8 bases match TRBD1. V dropped 3 bases and J dropped 8; count of bases not matched to a gene: 11. Looked up from germline, CDR1 is DFQATT and CDR2 is SNEGSKA (reference sequence). The CDR3 spans 15 residues. CDR3: CSARKTKTGEEKLFF. The DNA for the CDR3 is TGCAGTGCTAGGAAAACCAAGACAGGGGAGGAAAAACTGTTTTTT.

This clonotype was seen a handful of times. The rearrangement links TRBV12-3 or TRBV12-4 to TRBJ1-2; D remains unclear. V dropped 6 bases and J dropped 6 bases, with 14 bases sitting between them. CDR3 size: 13 residues. This chain's CDR3 is CASRLTSWDGYTF. CDR3 nucleotide sequence: TGTGCCAGCAGGCTTACAAGCTGGGATGGCTACACCTTC.

The CDR3 region is CAISDRVLGNTEAFF. CDR3 DNA: TGTGCCATCAGTGATAGGGTTTTGGGGAACACTGAAGCTTTCTTT. The chain is built from TRBV10-3 and TRBJ1-1; unclear D gene. Per germline, CDR1 ENHRY and CDR2 SYGVKD. With 3 bases removed from V and 1 base from J, the gap between germline ends came to 12 bases. This CDR3 contains 15 residues.

This clonotype was detected ten times or more. V usage is TRBV6-5 and J usage is TRBJ1-1; 7 positions agree with TRBD1. The junction had 6 bases not matched to a gene; V was cut back by 2 bases and J by 0 bases. Germline V gene sequence: CDR1 MNHEY, CDR2 SVGAGI. The CDR3 covers 16 residues. The CDR3: CASSYEAGGMNTEAFF. The CDR3 DNA sequence: TGTGCCAGCAGTTACGAGGCAGGGGGGATGAACACTGAAGCTTTCTTT.

The V and J genes are TRBV11-2 and TRBJ2-3; TRBD2 matches 9 bases. Germline CDR1 reads SGHAT; CDR2 reads FQNNGV. V shed 5 bases, J shed 2 bases, and the junction held 14 bases outside the gene matches. The CDR3 sequence is 18 residues long. CDR3 loop: CASSPTEPLAGPTDTQYF. DNA of the CDR3: TGTGCCAGCAGCCCCACGGAACCTCTAGCGGGGCCCACAGATACGCAGTATTTT.

This clonotype was observed a handful of times. This chain joins TRBV20-1 and TRBJ2-7; the D is unclear. This CDR3 is 14 amino acids long. Per germline, CDR1 DFQATT and CDR2 SNEGSKA (reference sequence). The V gene lost 3 bases and the J gene lost 6 bases, with 18 bases spanning the gap. CDR3 nucleotides: TGCAGTGCTAGGCCTAGTTTCTTTGTAGGCGAGCAGTACTTC. This sequence encodes CSARPSFFVGEQYF.

This clonotype has only a few counts. The chain recombines TRBV30 with TRBJ1-6; D ambiguous. Germline lookup yields CDR1 GTSNPN and CDR2 SVGIG (reference sequence). The CDR3 sequence is 13 residues long. Trimming left V 3 bases short and J 0 bases short, with 3 bases between. The CDR3 DNA reads as TGTGCCTGGAGGAGCTCCTATAATTCACCCCTCCACTTT. Translating it yields CAWRSSYNSPLHF.

The table lists this clonotype with many counts. V is TRBV28 and J is TRBJ2-5, with a weak D call TRBD1 (6 bases). The CDR3 is 14 residues long. The V gene's germline CDR1 is MDHEN and CDR2 SYDVKM. The ends were cut back, 3 bases at V and 0 bases at J, with 8 bases in the middle. CDR3 loop: CASSFRDNQETQYF. As DNA, the CDR3 is TGTGCCAGCAGTTTCCGGGACAACCAAGAGACCCAGTACTTC.

The CDR3 sequence: CASRLVFRTTQYF. The DNA of the CDR3 is TGTGCCAGCAGGTTGGTCTTTCGGACTACGCAGTATTTT. This chain uses TRBV12-3 or TRBV12-4 with TRBJ2-3; D uncertain. V was trimmed by 6 bases and J by 8 bases, leaving 15 bases between them. The CDR3 is 13 amino acids.

This clonotype has just a few counts. The chain carries TRBV28 and TRBJ2-1; D is undetermined. Germline lookup yields CDR1 MDHEN and CDR2 SYDVKM. Trimming took off 4 bases at V and 6 bases at J, with 16 bases between the two ends. The CDR3 totals 15 residues. The CDR3: CASSSPGIGRNEQFF. DNA for the CDR3: TGTGCCAGCAGTTCCCCCGGTATTGGGCGCAATGAGCAGTTCTTC.

This clonotype was recorded a few times. The rearrangement links TRBV5-1 to TRBJ2-1; 7 positions match TRBD1. With 0 bases clipped from V and 5 bases from J, the junction kept 8 bases outside the gene matches. Looked up from germline, CDR1 is SGHRS and CDR2 is YFSETQ. The CDR3 totals 16 residues. The CDR3: CASSLDRQGGDNEQFF. Here the CDR3 DNA reads TGCGCCAGCAGCTTGGACCGACAGGGTGGAGACAATGAGCAGTTCTTC.

The V and J genes are TRBV5-1 and TRBJ2-1; the match to TRBD2 covers 10 bases. The CDR3 extends over 16 amino acids. Germline values: CDR1 SGHRS, CDR2 YFSETQ. The V segment lost 2 bases and the J segment 6 bases; nucleotides outside the gene matches: 8. The CDR3 loop is CASSLSPSGGGNEQFF. DNA of the CDR3: TGCGCCAGCAGCTTATCCCCTAGCGGGGGCGGCAATGAGCAGTTCTTC.

Ten or more counts support this clonotype. J is TRBJ2-7 and V is TRBV12-3 or TRBV12-4; D might be TRBD1 (6 bases). The germline V and J ends were trimmed by 1 base and 6 bases, with 16 bases remaining between them. The CDR3 length is 15 residues. For the CDR3, the DNA is TGTGCCAGCAGTTTAGTCAGGGGAAGGGTACGCGAGCAGTACTTC. This codes for CASSLVRGRVREQYF.

In this sample, this clonotype turned up a few times. V and J are TRBV20-1 and TRBJ2-1; D uncertain. V was clipped by 3 bases and J by 5 bases, with 5 bases between them. The length of the CDR3 is 11 residues. The germline CDR1 and CDR2 sequences are DFQATT and SNEGSKA (reference sequence). CDR3 amino acids: CSASEDNEQFF. CDR3 bases: TGCAGTGCTAGCGAGGACAATGAGCAGTTCTTC.

The table lists this clonotype with many counts. The V call is TRBV28, the J call TRBJ1-6; a weak D match, TRBD1 (6 bases). V lost 7 bases, J lost 7 bases, and 17 bases lay in between. The germline V gene encodes CDR1 MDHEN and CDR2 SYDVKM. This CDR3 comprises 15 residues. For the CDR3, the DNA is TGTGCCAGCATCACCAAGGCGCAGGGGAATTCACCCCTCCACTTT. Protein: CASITKAQGNSPLHF.

The rearrangement uses TRBV15 and TRBJ1-3; unclear D gene. This CDR3 comprises 13 residues. Germline loops: CDR1 LNHNV, CDR2 YYDKDF (reference sequence). V was trimmed by 0 bases and J by 6 bases, leaving 6 bases between them. CDR3 amino acids: CATSRDPENTIYF. The CDR3 DNA is TGTGCCACCAGCAGAGATCCGGAAAACACCATATATTTT.

The sample holds many counts of this clonotype. This chain joins TRBV4-2 and TRBJ2-1; D gene ambiguous. The length of the CDR3 is 12 residues. V dropped 1 base and J dropped 12 bases, with 10 bases sitting between them. Germline V gene data show CDR1 as LGHNA and CDR2 as YNFKEQ. CDR3 region: CASSQGGVAQFF. CDR3 DNA: TGTGCCAGCAGCCAAGGTGGGGTAGCGCAGTTCTTC.

This rearrangement joins TRBV6-5 to TRBJ1-1; D possibly corresponds to TRBD1 (5 bases). The V gene's germline CDR1 is MNHEY and CDR2 SVGAGI. V lost 8 bases, J lost 0 bases, and 13 bases lay in between. This CDR3 is 14 amino acids long. Here the CDR3 reads CASQRGRMNTEAFF. The DNA for the CDR3 is TGTGCCAGCCAAAGGGGCCGAATGAACACTGAAGCTTTCTTT.

This chain joins TRBV10-1 and TRBJ2-5; tentative D call: TRBD1 (5 bases). This CDR3 is 14 amino acids long. Trimming removed 0 bases at V and 1 base at J, with 6 bases between. Germline V CDR1 and CDR2: WNHNN, SYGVQD (reference sequence). The CDR3 DNA is TGCGCCAGCAGTGAGTCAGGGGTCCAAGAGACCCAGTACTTC. The encoded protein is CASSESGVQETQYF.

The table lists this clonotype with many counts. DNA of the CDR3: TGCAGTGCTAGGTGGGCGGGGGTCCGCTACAATGAGCAGTTCTTC. Its translation: CSARWAGVRYNEQFF. V usage is TRBV20-1 and J usage is TRBJ2-1; 7 positions agree with TRBD2. The CDR3 spans 15 residues. Germline CDR1 DFQATT, CDR2 SNEGSKA (reference sequence). With V trimmed by 3 bases and J by 3 bases, 8 bases remained unmatched.

This clonotype has a handful of counts. The V and J genes are TRBV7-2 and TRBJ2-3, with D unclear. The CDR3 loop spans 13 amino acids. The V end lost 0 bases, the J end lost 2 bases, and 3 bases lay between the germline ends. Looked up from germline, CDR1 is SGHTA and CDR2 is FQGNSA. DNA for the CDR3: TGTGCCAGCAGCTTAGCGCTCACAGATACGCAGTATTTT. As protein: CASSLALTDTQYF.

This chain connects TRBV29-1 to TRBJ2-5, with unresolved D. CDR3 length: 11 residues. Trimming shortened V by 6 bases and J by 4 bases, and 9 bases separated the two germline ends. Germline V gives CDR1 SQVTM, CDR2 ANQGSEA. The CDR3 here is CSVRARETQYF. The CDR3 DNA reads TGCAGCGTAAGGGCCCGAGAGACCCAGTACTTC.

This clonotype appeared many times. The J gene is TRBJ2-7, the V gene TRBV15; tentatively, D is TRBD1 (5 bases). This CDR3 region has 13 residues. CDR1 is LNHNV, CDR2 YYDKDF, per germline (reference sequence). V was cut by 3 bases and J by 4 bases, with 10 bases left in between. CDR3 bases: TGTGCCACCAGCAGTTTCGACAGATACGAGCAGTACTTC. Translated: CATSSFDRYEQYF. The variable domain in full, completed from reference TRBV15 and TRBJ2-7, reads DAMVIQNPRYQVTQFGKPVTLSCSQTLNHNVMYWYQQKSSQAPKLLFHYYDKDFNNEADTPDNFQSRRPNTSFCFLDIRSPGLGDTAMYLCATSSFDRYEQYFGPGTRLTVT.